This T cell receptor beta chain comes out of a study of cytomegalovirus exposure and HLA in healthy donors. Findings and caveats of the study: Near-uniform donor sequencing depth was presumed by presence/absence analyses.

Note on this clone: Its antigen is currently unknown.

Both 60 Vbeta primers and 13 Jbeta primers went into the PCR. The repertoire was sequenced with immunoSEQ multiplex PCR; TCRdb's copy has only in-frame clones and lacks some. The repertoire includes more than 65,000 clones, around 67% of them detected once, and about 6.9% sits in the top ten. The germline gives CDR1 PRHDT, CDR2 FYEKMQ (reference sequence). This CDR3 has 15 amino acids. V lost 5 bases and J lost 7; bases outside the gene matches: 9. This chain joins TRBV13 and TRBJ2-2, with TRBD2 identical over 8 bases. The TCR was taken from a woman aged 45-65 years in good health and CMV-seropositive. The sequenced sample was PBMCs. Written as DNA, the CDR3 is TGTGCCAGCAGCGCGGGACTAGTCTCTAGCGGGGAGCTGTTTTTT. Residues: CASSAGLVSSGELFF.